The 9 T cell receptor beta chains presented below share a single source sample, sequenced in a study of CD8+ T cells in alopecia areata. RNA extraction was followed by reverse transcription into cDNA, which acted as the sequencing template. Only in-frame clones appear in the TCRdb table, and some are missing; sequencing was by immunoSEQ multiplex PCR. The repertoire yields approximately 110,000 clones, none seen only once; the top ten contain less than 20%. The sample comprised lesional skin. The receptor set was obtained from a C3H/HeJ mouse with alopecia areata. The MHC haplotype of this mouse line is H2-k.

As regards this clone: Genes and germline come from the mouse. The CDR3 end falls 4 residues outside the read, so it is completed with the germline J gene. V gene TRBV17 combines with J gene TRBJ1-1; a possible D gene is TRBD1 (6 bases). CDR1 and CDR2 (germline): MNHDT, YYDKIL. The CDR3 sequence is 11 residues long. The CDR3 is CASSRDREVFF. The sequenced part of the CDR3 DNA is TGTGCTAGCAGTAGGGACAGA.

In this sample, this clone turned up a few times. Gene labels here are mouse ones. Partial CDR3 DNA: TGTGCCAGCAGTGATCAGGACAGGGGTGGCACCGGG. As protein: CASSDQDRGGTG. In full, the CDR3 reads CASSDQDRGGTGQLYF. V is TRBV13-3 and J is TRBJ2-2; the match to TRBD1 covers 9 bases. The read is 4 residues too short to cover the CDR3 end, so that end is filled in from the germline J gene. With V trimmed by 1 base and J by 4 bases, 5 bases remained unmatched. CDR1 and CDR2 from the germline V gene are NNHDY and SYVADS. The CDR3 consists of 16 residues.

This clone turned up a few times. Gene and germline names: mouse. The DNA read from the CDR3 is TGCACCTGCAGTGCCTCGGGACTGGGGTCT. It translates to CTCSASGLGS. The whole CDR3 protein reads CTCSASGLGSEQFF. The chain links TRBV1 to TRBJ2-1; 10 bases line up with TRBD2. The read comes to an end 4 residues before the CDR3 does, leaving the germline J gene to fill in the end. Looked up from germline, CDR1 is NSQYPW and CDR2 is LRSPGD (reference sequence). The CDR3 is made up of 14 amino acids. Based on the CDR3 plus reference TRBV1 and TRBJ2-1, the full variable domain is VTLLEQNPRWRLVPRGQAVNLRCILKNSQYPWMSWYQQDLQKQLQWLFTLRSPGDKEVKSLPGADYLATRVTDTELRLQVANMSQGRTLYCTCSASGLGSEQFFGPGTRLTVL.

In its sample, this clone was seen a few times. Each gene name is a mouse one. The sequence runs out 4 residues before the end of the CDR3; the remainder is reconstructed from the germline J gene. The V gene is TRBV13-3, the J gene TRBJ2-1; 9 bases match TRBD2. Germline CDR1 reads NNHDY; CDR2 reads SYVADS. V dropped 2 bases and J dropped 0; count of bases not matched to a gene: 9. The length of the CDR3 is 18 residues. The CDR3 protein is CASSDPSTGGYNYAEQFF. The covered CDR3 bases are TGTGCCAGCAGTGACCCATCGACTGGGGGATATAACTATGCT.

This clone was found many times. Gene labels here are mouse ones. Sequencing ends 4 residues short of the CDR3 end; the germline J gene provides the rest. The chain joins TRBV13-3 to TRBJ2-1; 7 bases fit TRBD1. The CDR3 has 14 residues. From germline, CDR1 is NNHDY and CDR2 SYVADS. The V and J ends lost 1 base and 5 bases, in that order; junction bases with no gene match: 3. The sequenced part of the CDR3 DNA is TGTGCCAGCAGTGATACAACAGGGGATGCT. It translates to CASSDTTGDA. The entire CDR3 protein is CASSDTTGDAEQFF.

A word on this clone: Gene labels here are mouse ones. Sequencing ends 4 residues short of the CDR3 end; the germline J gene provides the rest. The chain links TRBV1 to TRBJ2-2; D is uncertain. The CDR3 has 15 amino acids. V lost 3 bases to trimming and J lost 0 bases, with 8 bases between them. The germline V gene encodes CDR1 NSQYPW and CDR2 LRSPGD (reference sequence). CDR3 sequence: CTCSAIHANTGQLYF. The covered CDR3 bases are TGCACCTGCAGTGCCATACATGCAAACACCGGG.

To note about this clone: Genes here carry mouse names. The CDR3 goes on 4 residues after the read ends, and that part is filled in from the germline J gene. Other DNA sequences of this sample code for an identical CDR3. The genes are TRBV19 and TRBJ2-7; 7 bases line up with TRBD2. This CDR3 has 13 amino acids. CDR1 FNHDT and CDR2 SITEND come from the germline V gene (reference sequence). The CDR3 bases that were read are TGTGCCAGCAGTATATCTGGGGGTGAT. Its protein is CASSISGGD. In full, the CDR3 is CASSISGGDEQYF.

In regard to this clone: TCRdb and the translated DNA give different amino acids at residue 11; the protein presented here is the one translated from the DNA. Gene names denote mouse genes. The CDR3 end falls 3 residues outside the read, so it is completed with the germline J gene. The chain joins TRBV19 to TRBJ1-6; a possible D gene is TRBD1 (5 bases). TRBJ1-6 is classed as an ORF, of uncertain function. CDR3 length equals 14 residues. Trimming stripped 4 bases from V and 5 bases from J, with 10 bases between. Germline V CDR1 and CDR2: FNHDT, SITEND (reference sequence). CDR3 bases read: TGTGCCAGCAGTCCCAGGGCAAATAATTCGCCC. Translated, it gives CASSPRANNSP. The full CDR3 protein reads CASSPRANNSPLYF.

Details on this clone: Gene names and germline match the mouse. The read comes to an end 4 residues before the CDR3 does, leaving the germline J gene to fill in the end. V gene TRBV1 combines with J gene TRBJ2-7, with D perhaps TRBD1 (5 bases). The V gene lost 0 bases and the J gene lost 3 bases, with 9 bases spanning the gap. The CDR3 consists of 14 residues. From germline, CDR1 is NSQYPW and CDR2 LRSPGD (reference sequence). The CDR3 loop is CTCSADRQLYEQYF. CDR3 bases read: TGCACCTGCAGTGCAGATCGACAGCTCTAT.